This T cell receptor (beta chain) was sequenced for a study of OX40 agonist ivuxolimab in advanced cancers. Study overall: Males comprised 75% to 90% of the group, whose mean age was roughly 60 years (range 23 to 79). Three patients, one with hepatocellular carcinoma and two with cutaneous melanoma, responded partially. General study findings and limits: Blood T cells, both CD4+ and CD8+, expanded clonally by week 6 at 0.1 to 3.0 mg/kg. On average, CD8+ T cells had more expanded clones than CD4+.

The ends were cut back, 1 base at V and 2 bases at J, with 15 bases in the middle. Germline CDR1 and CDR2: SGHDN and FVKESK. This CDR3 has 18 residues. Remarks on this clone: Its antigen remains unidentified.

TCRdb's table, derived via immunoSEQ multiplex PCR, lists solely in-frame clones and lacks some. The sample yields over 75,000 clones, 94% seen once. The chain employs TRBV14 and TRBJ2-6; D is perhaps TRBD1 (7 bases). The sequencing used CD4+ or CD8+ T cells sorted from blood, collected in a trial of the OX40 agonist ivuxolimab. The TCR originated in an adult with an advanced solid tumor such as melanoma, head and neck, liver or kidney cancer. The CDR3 sequence is CASSQVQGRGAGANVLTF. The CDR3 region has the DNA TGTGCCAGCAGCCAAGTTCAAGGCAGGGGGGCTGGGGCCAACGTCCTGACTTTC.